This T cell receptor (beta chain) was identified in a study of shared clonotypes between healthy human individuals. For the study at large: The donors, a couple of women and a few men, were aged 18 to 49. Whole-study results and caveats: Investigators expected sequencing depth to affect clonotype sharing among donors.

The CDR3 spans 19 residues. Germline V gene lookup returns CDR1 LNHNV and CDR2 YYDKDF (reference sequence). V lost 0 bases and J 2 bases, leaving 17 bases between the germline ends. The count of this clone is one. Its antigen is currently unknown. Profiled with immunoSEQ multiplex PCR; TCRdb holds only in-frame clones, not every one. The sample carries about 2.3 million clones, over 90% recorded once. This sequence joins TRBV15 and TRBJ2-6; D is perhaps TRBD1 (6 bases). This TCR derives from a man aged 18 to 29 in good health. Some clones in this sample may be carry-over from other donors' samples. The sequencing input was naive CD4+ T cells from PBMCs. The subset: CD45RA+ positively selected. CDR3 loop: CATSREGNRAGAGANVLTF. As DNA, the CDR3 is TGTGCCACCAGCAGAGAGGGCAACCGGGCAGGGGCTGGGGCCAACGTCCTGACTTTC. The whole variable domain, remainder taken from reference TRBV15 and TRBJ2-6, is DAMVIQNPRYQVTQFGKPVTLSCSQTLNHNVMYWYQQKSSQAPKLLFHYYDKDFNNEADTPDNFQSRRPNTSFCFLDIRSPGLGDTAMYLCATSREGNRAGAGANVLTFGAGSRLTVL.